This T cell receptor beta chain was documented in a study of T cells in Graves' hyperthyroidism and ophthalmopathy. It was uncontrolled infection, other autoimmune disease, pregnancy or lactation that excluded patients. Amplified TCR beta CDR3 regions came from RNA transcripts. The HTBI primer set served for first-round RT-PCR of the TCR CDR3. TCRdb itself ran the multiplex PCR reads through MiXCR, one entry per CDR3 protein. The sample contains about 410,000 distinct CDR3 sequences, about 15% of which appear only once. Sequenced input: blood. This TCR derives from a woman in her 30s with Graves' ophthalmopathy.

The CDR3 DNA sequence: TGTGCCAGCAGCTTAGCGGCGGGGGCCACAGATACGCAGTATTTT. Translating gives CASSLAAGATDTQYF. V gene TRBV7-2 combines with J gene TRBJ2-3; a weak D match, TRBD2 (7 bases). Per germline, CDR1 SGHTA and CDR2 FQGNSA. The CDR3 runs 15 residues. V was cut by 0 bases and J by 2 bases, with 9 bases left in between. The full variable domain, its missing parts supplied by reference TRBV7-2 and TRBJ2-3, is GAGVSQSPSNKVTEKGKDVELRCDPISGHTALYWYRQSLGQGLEFLIYFQGNSAPDKSGLPSDRFSAERTGGSVSTLTIQRTQQEDSAVYLCASSLAAGATDTQYFGPGTRLTVL.